A single sample is the source of the 27 T cell receptor beta chains below, sequenced in a study of T cell responses to AZD1222 COVID-19 vaccine. TCRdb's table, derived via immunoSEQ multiplex PCR, lists solely in-frame clones and lacks some. The table has about 97,000 clones, 86% seen once; the top ten hold 5%. Sample: peripheral blood, taken on day 0 of AZD1222 vaccination. Receptors were obtained from an adult in good health.

V gene TRBV9 combines with J gene TRBJ2-3, with 11 bases matching TRBD2. Germline assignment: CDR1 SGDLS and CDR2 YYNGEE. The length of the CDR3 is 16 residues. V shed 4 bases, J shed 4 bases, and the junction held 8 bases outside the gene matches. The CDR3 sequence: CASSPLAGGFADTQYF. Here the CDR3 DNA reads TGTGCCAGCAGCCCCTTAGCGGGAGGGTTCGCAGATACGCAGTATTTT.

As to this clone: An end of the junction differs from the germline gene, which may be a read error. This chain links TRBV6-4 with TRBJ1-5; no definite D call. Germline values: CDR1 MRHNA, CDR2 SNTAGT. This CDR3 is built from 17 residues. The CDR3 is CASRDSCARGSNQPQHF. In DNA form, the CDR3 reads TGTGCCAGCAGGGACTCTTGTGCACGGGGTAGCAATCAGCCCCAGCATTTT.

The CDR3 loop is CASSSNDRAGANVLTF. CDR3 coding DNA: TGTGCCAGCAGTTCTAACGACAGGGCCGGGGCCAACGTCCTGACTTTC. The V gene is TRBV28, the J gene TRBJ2-6, with TRBD1 identical over 7 bases. This CDR3 spans 16 amino acids. In germline, CDR1 is MDHEN, CDR2 SYDVKM. V shed 4 bases, J shed 4 bases, and the junction held 7 bases outside the gene matches.

The chain uses TRBV11-3 and TRBJ2-2; D not resolved. Germline loops: CDR1 SGHNT, CDR2 YENEEA. V was shortened by 3 bases and J by 3 bases, with 5 bases between the two germline ends. The CDR3 contains 13 residues. The CDR3 sequence is CASSFRDTGELFF. Written as DNA, the CDR3 is TGTGCCAGCAGCTTTAGGGACACCGGGGAGCTGTTTTTT.

This rearrangement joins TRBV4-2 to TRBJ1-1; the D gene is possibly TRBD1 (6 bases). CDR1 and CDR2 (germline): LGHNA, YNFKEQ. The CDR3 runs 16 residues. Trimming left V 0 bases short and J 4 bases short, with 15 bases between. CDR3 coding DNA: TGTGCCAGCAGCCAAGACGTGACAGGCTGGGGCACTGAAGCTTTCTTT. As protein: CASSQDVTGWGTEAFF.

The sample holds a few counts of this clone. J is TRBJ2-1 and V is TRBV2, with 14 nucleotides matching TRBD2. The CDR3 has 15 residues. From germline, CDR1 is SNHLY and CDR2 FYNNEI. V was pared by 6 bases and J by 8 bases, with 6 bases of the junction left unmatched. The CDR3 coding sequence is TGTGCCAGCAGAAGGACTAGCGGGAGGCGCGATGAGCAGTTCTTC. Its protein product is CASRRTSGRRDEQFF. Using reference TRBV2 and TRBJ2-1 for the parts outside the CDR3, the full variable domain is EPEVTQTPSHQVTQMGQEVILRCVPISNHLYFYWYRQILGQKVEFLVSFYNNEISEKSEIFDDQFSVERPDGSNFTLKIRSTKLEDSAMYFCASRRTSGRRDEQFFGPGTRLTVL.

A word on this clone: One junction end disagrees with the germline gene, perhaps due to a read error. The chain couples TRBV6-2 or TRBV6-3 to TRBJ1-6; TRBD1 agrees at 8 bases. CDR3 size: 14 residues. The germline V gene has CDR1 MNHEY and CDR2 SVGEGT. The CDR3 coding sequence is TGTGCCAGCAGTTCCAACTCGCTTACAGGGGGTACCTACTTT. It is translated as CASSSNSLTGGTYF.

This CDR3 is CASSLSPLRGTEAFF. The CDR3 bases are TGTGCCAGCAGTTTATCGCCCCTCCGTGGCACTGAAGCTTTCTTT. V is TRBV27 and J is TRBJ1-1; D not certain. CDR3 length equals 15 residues. The germline V gene encodes CDR1 MNHEY and CDR2 SMNVEV (reference sequence). Trimming took 0 bases from V and 4 from J, leaving 12 bases between them.

This clone was detected ten times or more. The rearrangement joins TRBV2 to TRBJ2-2; a weak D match, TRBD2 (5 bases). Germline values: CDR1 SNHLY, CDR2 FYNNEI. The CDR3 is 15 residues long. With 4 bases removed from V and 0 bases from J, the gap between germline ends came to 9 bases. This CDR3 is CASSGTVTNTGELFF. The CDR3, as DNA: TGTGCCAGCAGTGGGACTGTTACGAACACCGGGGAGCTGTTTTTT.

V is TRBV6-5 and J is TRBJ1-1, with unresolved D. Trimming removed 8 bases from V and 1 base from J, with 11 bases in between. The CDR3 has 13 amino acids. Germline V CDR1 and CDR2: MNHEY, SVGAGI. CDR3 DNA sequence: TGTGCCAGCCATCAAGGAAGGAACACTGAAGCTTTCTTT. Its protein is CASHQGRNTEAFF.

CDR3 sequence (DNA): TGTGCCAGCAGCTTAGTCAGTATGGGCGAGCAGTACTTC. It translates to CASSLVSMGEQYF. This rearrangement joins TRBV7-9 to TRBJ2-7; D uncertain. Germline CDR1 is SEHNR and CDR2 is FQNEAQ (reference sequence). Trimming cost V 1 base and J 6 bases, with 10 bases left between them. This CDR3 is built from 13 residues.

The DNA for the CDR3 is TGTGCCAGCAGCTTAGTTCAGGGGGCGTACGAGCAGTACTTC. This translates into CASSLVQGAYEQYF. This chain joins TRBV7-2 and TRBJ2-7, with 8 bases that match TRBD1. Looked up from germline, CDR1 is SGHTA and CDR2 is FQGNSA. There are 14 residues in the CDR3. J lost 4 bases, V lost 1 base, and 3 bases had no gene match. The whole variable domain, filled in from reference TRBV7-2 and TRBJ2-7, reads GAGVSQSPSNKVTEKGKDVELRCDPISGHTALYWYRQSLGQGLEFLIYFQGNSAPDKSGLPSDRFSAERTGGSVSTLTIQRTQQEDSAVYLCASSLVQGAYEQYFGPGTRLTVT.

The chain is built from TRBV24-1 and TRBJ2-2, with no clear D. Germline CDR1 is KGHDR and CDR2 is SFDVKD. V was pared by 4 bases and J by 1 base, with 9 bases between. This CDR3 spans 15 amino acids. CDR3: CATSDPTRNTGELFF. Here the CDR3 DNA reads TGTGCCACCAGTGACCCCACACGGAACACCGGGGAGCTGTTTTTT.

The V gene is TRBV5-1, the J gene TRBJ2-7; weak D call: TRBD1 (5 bases). Deletions cut 3 bases from V and 5 bases from J, with 12 bases between. The CDR3 sequence is 13 residues long. Germline loops: CDR1 SGHRS, CDR2 YFSETQ. CDR3: CASSWVGPHEQYF. DNA for the CDR3: TGCGCCAGCAGCTGGGTGGGGCCTCACGAGCAGTACTTC. The full variable domain, completed using reference TRBV5-1 and TRBJ2-7, is KAGVTQTPRYLIKTRGQQVTLSCSPISGHRSVSWYQQTPGQGLQFLFEYFSETQRNKGNFPGRFSGRQFSNSRSEMNVSTLELGDSALYLCASSWVGPHEQYFGPGTRLTVT.

The rearrangement uses TRBV4-1 and TRBJ2-7, with 10 bases aligning to TRBD1. The J segment lost 4 bases and the V segment lost 4 bases, leaving 7 bases of the junction unmatched. CDR1 and CDR2 from the germline V gene are MGHRA and YSYEKL. The CDR3 has 15 amino acids. The CDR3 DNA reads as TGCGCCAGCAGCCGGGCCGGGACAGGGGAGTACGAGCAGTACTTC. This codes for CASSRAGTGEYEQYF.

This clone was detected a few times. The V gene is TRBV6-1, the J gene TRBJ1-1; D not certain. Per the germline V gene, CDR1 is MNHNS and CDR2 is SASEGT. The CDR3 has 13 amino acids. Trimming shortened V by 3 bases and J by 2 bases, and 7 bases separated the two germline ends. The CDR3 coding sequence is TGTGCCAGCAGTGATAAAGCAAACACTGAAGCTTTCTTT. Its translation is CASSDKANTEAFF.

The chain couples TRBV28 to TRBJ2-3, with 8 bases fitting TRBD2. CDR1 is MDHEN and CDR2 is SYDVKM in the germline V gene. J lost 7 bases, V lost 6 bases, and 18 bases had no gene match. CDR3 length: 17 residues. The CDR3 DNA sequence: TGTGCCAGCAGCTTGCGGGGGGCTGGGACCCGCCCACATACGCAGTATTTT. It yields the protein CASSLRGAGTRPHTQYF.

The chain combines TRBV5-4 with TRBJ2-3; tentative D call: TRBD2 (6 bases). The CDR3 runs 14 residues. Germline V gene lookup returns CDR1 SGHNT and CDR2 YYREEE (reference sequence). V was cut by 4 bases and J by 6 bases, with 15 bases left in between. The CDR3 spells CASSPNLGRDTQYF. CDR3 in DNA: TGTGCCAGCAGCCCCAATCTAGGGAGGGATACGCAGTATTTT.

V is TRBV6-2 or TRBV6-3 and J is TRBJ1-4; no clear D. This CDR3 contains 12 residues. V lost 4 bases to trimming and J lost 6 bases, with 6 bases between them. The V gene's germline CDR1 is MNHEY and CDR2 SVGEGT. The CDR3 sequence is CASSWTDEKLFF. The CDR3, as DNA: TGTGCCAGCAGTTGGACTGATGAAAAACTGTTTTTT.

As concerns this clone: One end of the junction does not line up with germline, which may come from a read error. The rearrangement uses TRBV7-7 and TRBJ2-2; possible D gene TRBD2, 5 bases. This CDR3 has 18 amino acids. Germline V gene sequence: CDR1 SSHAT, CDR2 FNYEAQ (reference sequence). CDR3 coding DNA: TGTGCTAGCAGCCGAAGAAGGGCGGACTCACCGAACACCGGGGAGCTGTTTTTT. Protein product: CASSRRRADSPNTGELFF. Complete variable domain (other parts from reference TRBV7-7 and TRBJ2-2): GAGVSQSPRYKVTKRGQDVTLRCDPISSHATLYWYQQALGQGPEFLTYFNYEAQPDKSGLPSDRFSAERPEGSISTLTIQRTEQRDSAMYRCASSRRRADSPNTGELFFGEGSRLTVL.

The rearrangement joins TRBV14 to TRBJ1-6, with D unresolved. The CDR3 is 12 residues long. Per germline, CDR1 SGHDN and CDR2 FVKESK. The ends were cut back, 5 bases at V and 14 bases at J, with 13 bases in the middle. DNA of the CDR3: TGTGCCAGCAGCTCGGGAGGTATGACCCTCCACTTT. Its protein is CASSSGGMTLHF.

The chain employs TRBV5-1 and TRBJ1-2; possible D gene TRBD1, 6 bases. The CDR3 has 15 residues. The germline CDR1 and CDR2 sequences are SGHRS and YFSETQ. The V end lost 0 bases, the J end lost 4 bases, and 13 bases lay between the germline ends. CDR3 coding DNA: TGCGCCAGCAGCTTGGGCGGCAGGGGATCCTATGGCTACACCTTC. Residues: CASSLGGRGSYGYTF. The complete variable domain, with remaining parts taken from reference TRBV5-1 and TRBJ1-2, reads KAGVTQTPRYLIKTRGQQVTLSCSPISGHRSVSWYQQTPGQGLQFLFEYFSETQRNKGNFPGRFSGRQFSNSRSEMNVSTLELGDSALYLCASSLGGRGSYGYTFGSGTRLTVV.

The chain carries TRBV2 and TRBJ2-3; D perhaps matches TRBD2 (6 bases). CDR1 is SNHLY and CDR2 is FYNNEI in the germline V gene. Trimming pared 1 base from V and 10 bases from J, leaving 12 bases between. The CDR3 extends over 13 amino acids. The CDR3 coding sequence is TGTGCCAGCAGTGAAGGGCCCTGGGAGGCGCAGTATTTT. Its translation: CASSEGPWEAQYF.

This clone is a singleton in its sample. V and J are TRBV12-3 or TRBV12-4 and TRBJ2-2; a possible D gene is TRBD1 (5 bases). The CDR3 length is 12 residues. V was shortened by 6 bases and J by 7 bases, with 9 bases between the two germline ends. The CDR3 nucleotides are TGTGCCAGCAGCCCAGGGTTCGGGGAGCTGTTTTTT. Its protein is CASSPGFGELFF.

This rearrangement joins TRBV5-6 to TRBJ1-2; maybe TRBD1 (6 bases). The CDR3 covers 14 residues. V shed 0 bases and J shed 7 bases, with 13 bases lying between them. Germline lookup yields CDR1 SGHDT and CDR2 YYEEEE. The CDR3 DNA follows: TGTGCCAGCAGCTTGGCCAACAGGGTGGCTGGCTACACCTTC. Amino acid sequence: CASSLANRVAGYTF.

CDR3 amino acids: CASHSSGGIDTQYF. The CDR3 bases are TGCGCCAGCCACTCTAGCGGGGGTATAGATACGCAGTATTTT. This sequence joins TRBV5-1 and TRBJ2-3; 10 bases map to TRBD2. Germline CDR1 and CDR2: SGHRS and YFSETQ. This CDR3 is built from 14 residues. The V and J ends lost 7 bases and 5 bases, in that order; junction bases with no gene match: 7. Full variable domain (outside the CDR3, taken from reference TRBV5-1 and TRBJ2-3): KAGVTQTPRYLIKTRGQQVTLSCSPISGHRSVSWYQQTPGQGLQFLFEYFSETQRNKGNFPGRFSGRQFSNSRSEMNVSTLELGDSALYLCASHSSGGIDTQYFGPGTRLTVL.

This chain joins TRBV10-1 and TRBJ2-7, with D perhaps given as TRBD1 or TRBD2 (5 bases each). This CDR3 contains 14 residues. V lost 2 bases, J lost 3 bases, and 11 bases lay in between. Germline values: CDR1 WNHNN, CDR2 SYGVQD (reference sequence). CDR3: CASSERDGRYEQYF. The CDR3 nucleotides are TGCGCCAGCAGTGAGAGGGACGGCCGCTACGAGCAGTACTTC.